This T cell receptor (beta chain) was recovered during a study of OX40 agonist ivuxolimab in advanced cancers. Per the germline V gene, CDR1 is LGHNT and CDR2 is FRNRAP. This CDR3 spans 15 amino acids. Between the trimmed V and J ends, which lost 4 bases and 5 bases, there was a span of 12 bases. The method was immunoSEQ multiplex PCR; TCRdb's version includes in-frame clones alone and lacks a portion of them. The sample shows under 85,000 clones, about 88% of them seen only once. This sample comprised CD4+ or CD8+ T cells sorted from blood, obtained in a trial of the OX40 agonist ivuxolimab. The chain is built from TRBV12-5 and TRBJ1-6, with D hard to call. This receptor was obtained from an adult with an advanced solid tumor such as melanoma, head and neck, liver or kidney cancer. The CDR3 DNA sequence: TGTGCTAGTGGTTGGGCCGGAACAGATAATTCACCCCTCCACTTT. Translation gives CASGWAGTDNSPLHF.